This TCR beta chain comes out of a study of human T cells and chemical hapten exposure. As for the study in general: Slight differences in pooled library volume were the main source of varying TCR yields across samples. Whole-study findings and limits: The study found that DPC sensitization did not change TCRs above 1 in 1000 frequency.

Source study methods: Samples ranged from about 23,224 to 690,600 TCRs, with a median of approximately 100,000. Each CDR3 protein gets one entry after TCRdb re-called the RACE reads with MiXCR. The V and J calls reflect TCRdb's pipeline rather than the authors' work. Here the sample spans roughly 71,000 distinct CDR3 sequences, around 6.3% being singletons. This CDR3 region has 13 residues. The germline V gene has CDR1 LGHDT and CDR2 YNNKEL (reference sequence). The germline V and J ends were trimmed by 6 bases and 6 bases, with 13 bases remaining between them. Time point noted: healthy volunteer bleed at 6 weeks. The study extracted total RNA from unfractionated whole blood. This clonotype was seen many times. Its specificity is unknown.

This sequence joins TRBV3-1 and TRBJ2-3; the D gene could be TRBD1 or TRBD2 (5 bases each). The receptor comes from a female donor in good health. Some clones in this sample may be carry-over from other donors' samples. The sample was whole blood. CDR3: CASRGELMDTQYF. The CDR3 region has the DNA TGTGCCAGCAGGGGGGAGTTAATGGATACGCAGTATTTT.